What follows are 6 T cell receptor beta chains derived from one specimen sequenced in a study of cytomegalovirus exposure and HLA in healthy donors. Produced via immunoSEQ multiplex PCR; TCRdb's table is partial and in-frame only. In the table there are hundreds of thousands of clones, 70% to 90% of which are singletons. The sample taken for sequencing was PBMCs. These receptors were collected from a young woman in good health and CMV-seronegative.

The genes are TRBV21-1 and TRBJ2-7; TRBD1, the table's D call, lacks a check against the DNA. TRBV21-1 is labeled a pseudogene. This CDR3 is built from 16 residues. The CDR3 here is CASSKGVRGQGSEQYF. In DNA form, the CDR3 reads TGTGCCAGCAGCAAAGGGGTTAGGGGACAGGGGAGCGAGCAGTACTTC.

The chain carries TRBV7-9 and TRBJ2-5; D not resolved. Trimming removed 7 bases at V and 4 bases at J, with 10 bases between. The germline V gene encodes CDR1 SEHNR and CDR2 FQNEAQ (reference sequence). The CDR3 spans 12 residues. DNA of the CDR3: TGTGCCAGCACCCTGGGCCCAGAGACCCAGTACTTC. Translating gives CASTLGPETQYF. The whole variable domain, remainder taken from reference TRBV7-9 and TRBJ2-5, is DTGVSQNPRHKITKRGQNVTFRCDPISEHNRLYWYRQTLGQGPEFLTYFQNEAQLEKSRLLSDRFSAERPKGSFSTLEIQRTEQGDSAMYLCASTLGPETQYFGPGTRLLVL.

The genes are TRBV6-1 and TRBJ2-7, with D unresolved. Germline V gene data show CDR1 as MNHNS and CDR2 as SASEGT. Trimming shortened V by 7 bases and J by 0 bases, and 13 bases separated the two germline ends. CDR3 length: 14 residues. CDR3 nucleotides: TGTGCCAGCACATATCAGGCCAGCTCCTACGAGCAGTACTTC. Encoded protein: CASTYQASSYEQYF.

This sequence joins TRBV10-1 and TRBJ2-7; D not resolved. The CDR3 covers 12 residues. Trimming pared 3 bases from V and 5 bases from J, leaving 8 bases between. Per germline, CDR1 WNHNN and CDR2 SYGVQD (reference sequence). The CDR3: CASSESADEQYF. The CDR3 coding sequence is TGCGCCAGCAGTGAATCCGCGGACGAGCAGTACTTC.

The chain employs TRBV5-1 and TRBJ2-6; D is ambiguous. The CDR3 is 15 amino acids. V was clipped by 0 bases and J by 1 base, with 5 bases between them. Germline V gives CDR1 SGHRS, CDR2 YFSETQ. The CDR3 DNA sequence: TGCGCCAGCAGCTTGGTCGTGTCTGGGGCCAACGTCCTGACTTTC. As protein: CASSLVVSGANVLTF.

The rearrangement uses TRBV5-1 and TRBJ1-4, with D uncertain. This CDR3 comprises 14 residues. Germline V gives CDR1 SGHRS, CDR2 YFSETQ. Trimming pared 4 bases from V and 6 bases from J, leaving 13 bases between. The CDR3 DNA sequence: TGCGCCAGCAGCGGGTGGGCGGGCGATGAAAAACTGTTTTTT. Protein: CASSGWAGDEKLFF.